This T cell receptor (beta chain) was obtained from a study of identical twins. General study findings and limits: Insertion counts were lower in abundant cord blood beta clonotypes, a trend that memory repertoires did not show.

A template switching step contributed a universal primer site, while unique molecular identifiers were present in the cDNA. TCRdb fed the 5' RACE reads into MiXCR, producing one record per CDR3 protein. Of around 570,000 distinct CDR3 sequences listed, 7.5% to 10% are singletons. This CDR3 spans 16 amino acids. V gave up 6 bases and J gave up 2 bases; unmatched junction bases: 4. This clonotype appeared many times. Its antigen remains unidentified. In addition, the sample was reused for a study of yellow fever vaccine responses in identical twins. That work contributes: Twins showed a vaccine T cell response that reportedly seemed partly convergent, partly personalized.

The sample taken for sequencing was PBMCs. This receptor was taken from a woman aged 18-30 years in good health. The J gene is TRBJ2-2, the V gene TRBV12-3 or TRBV12-4; 12 nucleotides agree with TRBD2. CDR3 sequence: CASSRTSGVNTGELFF. CDR3 bases: TGTGCCAGCAGCCGGACTAGCGGGGTTAACACCGGGGAGCTGTTTTTT.